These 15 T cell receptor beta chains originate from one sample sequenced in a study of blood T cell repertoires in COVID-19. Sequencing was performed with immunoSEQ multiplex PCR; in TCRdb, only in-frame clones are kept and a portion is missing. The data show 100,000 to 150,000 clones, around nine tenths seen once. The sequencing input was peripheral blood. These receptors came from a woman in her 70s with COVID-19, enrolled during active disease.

The CDR3, as DNA: TGTGCCAGCAGCCCTTACAGCCCGTATGGCTACACCTTC. Translation: CASSPYSPYGYTF. The V gene is TRBV28, the J gene TRBJ1-2; D unresolved. The CDR3 is 13 residues long. The germline CDR1 and CDR2 sequences are MDHEN and SYDVKM. Trimming shortened V by 6 bases and J by 5 bases, and 13 bases separated the two germline ends.

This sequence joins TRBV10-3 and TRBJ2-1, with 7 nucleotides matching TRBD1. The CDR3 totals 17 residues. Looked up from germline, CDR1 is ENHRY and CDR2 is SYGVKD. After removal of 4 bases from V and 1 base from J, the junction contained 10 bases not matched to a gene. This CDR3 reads CAISGSNRGRSYNEQFF. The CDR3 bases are TGTGCCATCAGTGGGTCAAACAGGGGCAGGTCCTACAATGAGCAGTTCTTC.

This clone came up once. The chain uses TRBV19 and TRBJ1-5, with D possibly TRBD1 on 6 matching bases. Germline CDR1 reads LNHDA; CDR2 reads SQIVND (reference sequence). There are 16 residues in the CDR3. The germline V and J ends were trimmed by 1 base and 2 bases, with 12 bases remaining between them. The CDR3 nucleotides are TGTGCCAGTAGTATAGTGCAGGGGCAAGGCAATCAGCCCCAGCATTTT. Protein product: CASSIVQGQGNQPQHF.

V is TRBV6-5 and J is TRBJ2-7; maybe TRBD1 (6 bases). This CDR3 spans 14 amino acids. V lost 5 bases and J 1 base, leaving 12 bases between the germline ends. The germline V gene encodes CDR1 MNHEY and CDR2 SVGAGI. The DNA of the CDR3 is TGTGCCAGCAGTCAGGGACACCGATCCTACGAGCAGTACTTC. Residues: CASSQGHRSYEQYF.

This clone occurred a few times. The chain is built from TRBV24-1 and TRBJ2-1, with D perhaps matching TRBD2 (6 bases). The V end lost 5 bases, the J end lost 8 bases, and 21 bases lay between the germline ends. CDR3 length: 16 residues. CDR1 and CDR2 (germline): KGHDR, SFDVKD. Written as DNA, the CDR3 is TGTGCCACCAGTGGGGGAAACACGGGACTGTTCTATGAGCAGTTCTTC. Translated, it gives CATSGGNTGLFYEQFF.

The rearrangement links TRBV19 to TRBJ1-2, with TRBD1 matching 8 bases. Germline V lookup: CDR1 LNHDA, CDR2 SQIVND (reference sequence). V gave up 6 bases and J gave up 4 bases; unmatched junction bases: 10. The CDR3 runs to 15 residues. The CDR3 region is CASSLDRGKAYGYTF. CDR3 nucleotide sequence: TGTGCCAGTAGCCTTGACAGGGGTAAGGCCTATGGCTACACCTTC.

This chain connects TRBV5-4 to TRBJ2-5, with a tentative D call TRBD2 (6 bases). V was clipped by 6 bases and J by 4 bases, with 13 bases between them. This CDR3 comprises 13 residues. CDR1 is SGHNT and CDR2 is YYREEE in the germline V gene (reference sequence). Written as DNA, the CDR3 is TGTGCCAGCACCTACTACGGGGGAGAGACCCAGTACTTC. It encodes CASTYYGGETQYF.

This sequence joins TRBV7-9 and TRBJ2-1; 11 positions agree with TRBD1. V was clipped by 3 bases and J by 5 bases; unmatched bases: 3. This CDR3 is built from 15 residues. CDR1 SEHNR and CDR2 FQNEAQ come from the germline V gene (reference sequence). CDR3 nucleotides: TGTGCCAGCAGCTTCGGACAGGGGGCGCACAATGAGCAGTTCTTC. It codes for CASSFGQGAHNEQFF.

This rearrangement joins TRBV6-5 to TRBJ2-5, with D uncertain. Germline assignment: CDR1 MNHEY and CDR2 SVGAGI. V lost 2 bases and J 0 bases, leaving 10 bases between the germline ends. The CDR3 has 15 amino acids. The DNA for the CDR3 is TGTGCCAGCAGTTACGAGCTAGGAAACCAAGAGACCCAGTACTTC. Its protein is CASSYELGNQETQYF.

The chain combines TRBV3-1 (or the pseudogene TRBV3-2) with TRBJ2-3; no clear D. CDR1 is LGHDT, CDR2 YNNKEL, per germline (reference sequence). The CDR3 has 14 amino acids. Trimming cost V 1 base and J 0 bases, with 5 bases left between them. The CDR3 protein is CASSQGASTDTQYF. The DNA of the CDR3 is TGTGCCAGCAGCCAAGGGGCAAGCACAGATACGCAGTATTTT.

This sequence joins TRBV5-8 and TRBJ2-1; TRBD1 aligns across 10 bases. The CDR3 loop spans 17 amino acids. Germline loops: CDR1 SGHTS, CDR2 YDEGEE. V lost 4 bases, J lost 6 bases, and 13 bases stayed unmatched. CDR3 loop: CASSQVLFRTGGNEQFF. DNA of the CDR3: TGTGCCAGCAGCCAAGTCCTCTTTCGGACAGGGGGCAATGAGCAGTTCTTC.

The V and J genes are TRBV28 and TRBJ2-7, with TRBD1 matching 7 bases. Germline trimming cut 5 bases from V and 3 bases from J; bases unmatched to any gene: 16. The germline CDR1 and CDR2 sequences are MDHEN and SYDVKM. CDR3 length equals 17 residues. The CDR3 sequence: CASSPPGRGGAVYEQYF. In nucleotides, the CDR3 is TGTGCCAGCAGTCCCCCGGGACGAGGGGGCGCGGTCTACGAGCAGTACTTC.

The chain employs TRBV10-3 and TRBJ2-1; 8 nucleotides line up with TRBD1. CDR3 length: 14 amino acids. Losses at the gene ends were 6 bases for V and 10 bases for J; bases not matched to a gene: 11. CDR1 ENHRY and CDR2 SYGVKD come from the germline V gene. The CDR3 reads CAIRKGQGSGEQFF. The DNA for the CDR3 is TGTGCCATCAGGAAAGGACAGGGATCGGGGGAGCAGTTCTTC.

DNA for the CDR3: TGTGCCAGCAGCTTACGTTTGCAGACTGGCTACGAGCAGTACTTC. It translates to CASSLRLQTGYEQYF. The V gene is TRBV7-9, the J gene TRBJ2-7; D call uncertain. V lost 2 bases, J lost 3 bases, and 14 bases lay in between. CDR3 size: 15 residues. Germline CDR1 SEHNR, CDR2 FQNEAQ (reference sequence).

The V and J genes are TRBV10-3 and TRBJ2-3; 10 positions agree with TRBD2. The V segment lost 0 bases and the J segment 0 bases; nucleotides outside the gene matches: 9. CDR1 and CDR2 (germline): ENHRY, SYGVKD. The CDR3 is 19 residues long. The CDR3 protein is CAISESGTSGDPSTDTQYF. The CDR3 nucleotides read TGTGCCATCAGTGAGTCGGGAACTAGCGGGGACCCTAGCACAGATACGCAGTATTTT.